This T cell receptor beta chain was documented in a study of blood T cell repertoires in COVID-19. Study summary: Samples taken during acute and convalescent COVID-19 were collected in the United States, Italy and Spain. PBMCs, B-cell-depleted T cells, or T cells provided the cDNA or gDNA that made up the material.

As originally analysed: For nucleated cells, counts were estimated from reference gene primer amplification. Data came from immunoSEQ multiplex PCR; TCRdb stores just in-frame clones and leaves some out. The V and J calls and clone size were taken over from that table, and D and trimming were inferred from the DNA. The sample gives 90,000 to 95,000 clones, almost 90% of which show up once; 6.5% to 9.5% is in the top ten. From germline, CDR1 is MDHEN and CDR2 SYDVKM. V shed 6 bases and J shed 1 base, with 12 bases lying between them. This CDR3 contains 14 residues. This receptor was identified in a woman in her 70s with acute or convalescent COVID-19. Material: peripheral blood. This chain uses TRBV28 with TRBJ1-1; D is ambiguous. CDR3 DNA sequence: TGTGCCAGCAGCCCCATACAGTGGAACACTGAAGCTTTCTTT. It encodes CASSPIQWNTEAFF. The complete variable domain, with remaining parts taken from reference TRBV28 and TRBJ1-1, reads DVKVTQSSRYLVKRTGEKVFLECVQDMDHENMFWYRQDPGLGLRLIYFSYDVKMKEKGDIPEGYSVSREKKERFSLILESASTNQTSMYLCASSPIQWNTEAFFGQGTRLTVV.